The 20 T cell receptor beta chains reported below all come from one sample, sequenced in a study of blood T cell repertoires in COVID-19 (dated by TCRdb to 2019 to 2021). The method was the immunoSEQ multiplex PCR assay. TCRdb holds this immuneACCESS table with in-frame rearrangements only. Some clones are missing; in checked studies, unresolved V genes explain under half, and the rest has no known cause. The sample yields about 310,000 clones; approximately 91% were counted once. The ten largest make up approximately 9.4% of the sample. The sequenced material came from PBMCs or T cells enriched from blood (not recorded which). These receptors all come from a woman between 35 and 50 years old who had recovered from COVID-19.

This chain joins TRBV3-1 (or the pseudogene TRBV3-2) and TRBJ2-5; D gene ambiguous. CDR1 and CDR2 from the germline V gene are LGHDT and YNNKEL (reference sequence). The germline V and J ends were trimmed by 2 bases and 5 bases, with 12 bases remaining between them. CDR3 length: 14 amino acids. The CDR3 loop reads CASSQSVGRETQYF. In DNA form, the CDR3 reads TGTGCCAGCAGCCAAAGCGTTGGCCGCGAGACCCAGTACTTC.

The chain's CDR3 is CASSSPPTGGSSNQPQHF. The CDR3 DNA reads TGTGCCAGTAGCAGCCCCCCGACAGGGGGGAGCTCCAATCAGCCCCAGCATTTT. The genes are TRBV19 and TRBJ1-5; 9 bases fit TRBD1. V lost 6 bases to trimming and J lost 3 bases; unmatched junction nucleotides: 15. Germline CDR1 LNHDA, CDR2 SQIVND (reference sequence). The CDR3 is 18 residues long.

In this sample, this clone turned up once. The gene calls are TRBV28 and TRBJ1-6; no firm D call. V was clipped by 7 bases and J by 7 bases, with 5 bases between them. Germline V gene sequence: CDR1 MDHEN, CDR2 SYDVKM. This CDR3 is built from 11 residues. The CDR3 bases are TGTGCCAGCAATGGCAATTCACCCCTCCACTTT. Amino acids: CASNGNSPLHF.

This chain links TRBV11-2 with TRBJ2-7, with D possibly TRBD1 on 6 matching bases. CDR3 length: 15 amino acids. Germline CDR1 reads SGHAT; CDR2 reads FQNNGV. Trimming took 1 base from V and 4 from J, leaving 14 bases between them. The CDR3 region has the DNA TGTGCCAGCAGCTTAGGAGGCAGGGGACCTTACGAGCAGTACTTC. Protein: CASSLGGRGPYEQYF.

V gene TRBV11-2 combines with J gene TRBJ2-1, with D unclear. Trimming took off 0 bases at V and 6 bases at J, with 18 bases between the two ends. This CDR3 has 17 amino acids. Per the germline V gene, CDR1 is SGHAT and CDR2 is FQNNGV. The CDR3 DNA reads TGTGCCAGCAGCTTAGACGCCGCCACCAGCGCCGTCAATGAGCAGTTCTTC. Protein product: CASSLDAATSAVNEQFF.

The rearrangement joins TRBV6-5 to TRBJ1-5; D not certain. Germline V gives CDR1 MNHEY, CDR2 SVGAGI. V was pared by 0 bases and J by 0 bases, with 6 bases between. The CDR3 covers 15 residues. The CDR3 loop reads CASSYSLSSNQPQHF. CDR3 in DNA: TGTGCCAGCAGTTACTCTCTCAGTAGCAATCAGCCCCAGCATTTT.

This chain uses TRBV5-1 with TRBJ1-5; perhaps TRBD1 as D (6 bases). The CDR3 sequence is 13 residues long. V shed 0 bases and J shed 7 bases, with 8 bases lying between them. CDR1 and CDR2 from the germline V gene are SGHRS and YFSETQ. In DNA form, the CDR3 reads TGCGCCAGCAGCTTGGCGGGGGGCCAGCCCCAGCATTTT. It encodes CASSLAGGQPQHF.

CDR3: CATSLAGDYNEQFF. In DNA form, the CDR3 reads TGTGCCACCAGTCTTGCAGGGGACTACAATGAGCAGTTCTTC. The V call is TRBV24-1, the J call TRBJ2-1, with D possibly TRBD1 on 6 matching bases. The CDR3 runs 14 residues. In germline, CDR1 is KGHDR, CDR2 SFDVKD. Trimming left V 6 bases short and J 3 bases short, with 11 bases between.

This chain links TRBV5-1 with TRBJ1-6; maybe TRBD1 (5 bases). The germline gives CDR1 SGHRS, CDR2 YFSETQ. Between the trimmed V and J ends, which lost 3 bases and 3 bases, there was a span of 10 bases. This CDR3 spans 15 amino acids. The CDR3 sequence: CASSSQGIYNSPLHF. The CDR3 DNA sequence: TGCGCCAGCAGCTCGCAGGGAATCTATAATTCACCCCTCCACTTT. Together with reference TRBV5-1 and TRBJ1-6, the CDR3 gives the full variable domain: KAGVTQTPRYLIKTRGQQVTLSCSPISGHRSVSWYQQTPGQGLQFLFEYFSETQRNKGNFPGRFSGRQFSNSRSEMNVSTLELGDSALYLCASSSQGIYNSPLHFGNGTRLTVT.

The rearrangement joins TRBV5-1 to TRBJ1-2; 8 bases fit TRBD1. Germline lookup yields CDR1 SGHRS and CDR2 YFSETQ. CDR3 length: 13 amino acids. With V trimmed by 4 bases and J by 5 bases, 4 bases remained unmatched. The CDR3 here is CASSPGGEYGYTF. The CDR3, as DNA: TGCGCCAGCAGCCCAGGGGGCGAATATGGCTACACCTTC.

The chain employs TRBV7-6 and TRBJ2-5; 8 bases fit TRBD1. This CDR3 has 15 residues. V was clipped by 5 bases and J by 2 bases; unmatched bases: 7. Germline CDR1 and CDR2: SGHVS and FNYEAQ. The CDR3: CASSMDRAIQETQYF. In DNA, the CDR3 is TGTGCCAGCAGCATGGACAGGGCCATACAAGAGACCCAGTACTTC. The entire variable domain, with the rest obtained from reference TRBV7-6 and TRBJ2-5, is as follows: GAGVSQSPRYKVTKRGQDVALRCDPISGHVSLYWYRQALGQGPEFLTYFNYEAQQDKSGLPNDRFSAERPEGSISTLTIQRTEQRDSAMYRCASSMDRAIQETQYFGPGTRLLVL.

This rearrangement joins TRBV7-9 to TRBJ1-5; tentatively, D is TRBD1 (6 bases). Trimming pared 5 bases from V and 0 bases from J, leaving 14 bases between. Germline assignment: CDR1 SEHNR and CDR2 FQNEAQ (reference sequence). This CDR3 is built from 16 residues. CDR3 in amino acids: CASSQAGGASNQPQHF. CDR3 DNA: TGTGCCAGCAGCCAGGCGGGGGGGGCTAGCAATCAGCCCCAGCATTTT.

The chain is built from TRBV10-3 and TRBJ1-2; D gene uncertain. CDR1 and CDR2 from the germline V gene are ENHRY and SYGVKD. The CDR3 length is 13 residues. V was clipped by 2 bases and J by 5 bases, with 9 bases between them. The CDR3 reads CAISEHTEYGYTF. In DNA form, the CDR3 reads TGTGCCATCAGTGAGCACACGGAGTATGGCTACACCTTC.

The J gene is TRBJ2-3, the V gene TRBV27; TRBD2 matches at 14 bases. This CDR3 contains 16 residues. Germline lookup yields CDR1 MNHEY and CDR2 SMNVEV (reference sequence). Trimming at V came to 7 bases and at J to 6 bases, leaving 9 bases not matched to a gene. CDR3 residues: CASTHRTSGRTDTQYF. In DNA, the CDR3 is TGTGCCAGCACTCACCGGACTAGCGGGAGGACGGATACGCAGTATTTT.

The V gene is TRBV7-2, the J gene TRBJ2-7; the match to TRBD2 covers 13 bases. There are 14 residues in the CDR3. The germline V gene encodes CDR1 SGHTA and CDR2 FQGNSA. The V gene end was trimmed by 4 bases and the J gene end by 7 bases; junction bases not matched to a gene: 4. The CDR3 reads CASSSTTSGGEQYF. In DNA form, the CDR3 reads TGTGCCAGCAGCTCTACGACTAGCGGGGGGGAGCAGTACTTC.

This rearrangement joins TRBV30 to TRBJ2-2, with TRBD2 as a possible D gene (5 bases). CDR1 and CDR2 (germline): GTSNPN, SVGIG (reference sequence). The CDR3 totals 14 residues. V lost 2 bases, J lost 7 bases, and 14 bases lay in between. The CDR3 reads CAWSLDPGSGELFF. CDR3 nucleotides: TGTGCCTGGAGTCTCGATCCGGGAAGCGGGGAGCTGTTTTTT.

This clone was counted only a few times. This rearrangement joins TRBV9 to TRBJ1-4; D uncertain. The V end was cut by 0 bases, the J end by 7 bases, with 13 bases between. The length of the CDR3 is 15 residues. Germline assignment: CDR1 SGDLS and CDR2 YYNGEE. The CDR3 region is CASSVDEGSGEKLFF. The DNA of the CDR3 is TGTGCCAGCAGCGTAGATGAGGGTTCGGGTGAAAAACTGTTTTTT.

The chain combines TRBV11-2 with TRBJ2-7, with 7 bases aligning to TRBD1. The CDR3 runs to 16 residues. V shed 5 bases and J 3 bases; nucleotides not matched to a gene: 13. The germline gives CDR1 SGHAT, CDR2 FQNNGV. CDR3 residues: CASSQNRGFRVYEQYF. The CDR3, as DNA: TGTGCCAGCAGCCAGAACAGGGGCTTCAGGGTCTACGAGCAGTACTTC.

This rearrangement joins TRBV5-1 to TRBJ2-2; TRBD1 matches at 7 bases. The CDR3 is made up of 16 amino acids. Looked up from germline, CDR1 is SGHRS and CDR2 is YFSETQ. V shed 4 bases and J 0 bases; nucleotides not matched to a gene: 6. As DNA, the CDR3 is TGCGCCAGCAGCCTGCGGACAGGCGCGAACACCGGGGAGCTGTTTTTT. Translating gives CASSLRTGANTGELFF.

This clone is a singleton in its sample. The V and J genes are TRBV4-3 and TRBJ2-7; 8 bases fit TRBD2. Unmatched junction bases numbered 1, after V lost 0 bases and J lost 0 bases. The CDR3 runs 15 residues. Per the germline V gene, CDR1 is LGHNA and CDR2 is YSLEER. The CDR3 region is CASSQEGLVSYEQYF. The CDR3, as DNA: TGCGCCAGCAGCCAAGAGGGACTAGTCTCCTACGAGCAGTACTTC.